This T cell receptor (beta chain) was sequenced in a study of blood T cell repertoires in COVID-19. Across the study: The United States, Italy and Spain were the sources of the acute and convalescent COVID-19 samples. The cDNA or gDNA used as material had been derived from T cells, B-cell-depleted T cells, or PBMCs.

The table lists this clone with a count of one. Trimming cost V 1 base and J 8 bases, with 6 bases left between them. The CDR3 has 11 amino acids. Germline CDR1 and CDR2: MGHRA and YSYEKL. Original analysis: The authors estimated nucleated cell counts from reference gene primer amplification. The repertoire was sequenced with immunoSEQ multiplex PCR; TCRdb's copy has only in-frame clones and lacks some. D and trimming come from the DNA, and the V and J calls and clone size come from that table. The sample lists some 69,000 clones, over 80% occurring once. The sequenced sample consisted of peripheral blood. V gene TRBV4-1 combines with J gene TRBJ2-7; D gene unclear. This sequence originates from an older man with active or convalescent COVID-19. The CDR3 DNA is TGCGCCAGCAGCCAAGGGGCACAGCAGTACTTC. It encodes CASSQGAQQYF.